This T cell receptor beta chain was observed in a study of response to subunit inactivated influenza vaccine. MiXCR, applied by TCRdb to the RT-PCR reads, yields one record per CDR3 protein. The repertoire holds roughly 630,000 distinct CDR3 sequences, with 12% to 15% as singletons. There are a few counts of this clonotype. This sequence originates from a man aged 45-60 years who received an inactivated influenza vaccine. This specimen was PBMCs from blood, taken 14 to 15 days before vaccination.

The CDR3 DNA is TGTGCCACCAGTGATCGCGGGGTTGAGACCCAGTACTTC. It encodes CATSDRGVETQYF. The V and J genes are TRBV24-1 and TRBJ2-5; possibly TRBD2 for D (6 bases). This CDR3 has 13 residues. The V end lost 3 bases, the J end lost 5 bases, and 9 bases lay between the germline ends. Germline assignment: CDR1 KGHDR and CDR2 SFDVKD.